Following are 29 T cell receptor beta chains from one sample sequenced in a study of cytomegalovirus exposure and HLA in healthy donors. PCR involved 60 Vbeta and 13 Jbeta primers. Sequencing used immunoSEQ multiplex PCR; TCRdb keeps in-frame clones, though not all of them. This repertoire shows tens of thousands of clones, 80% found once; its top ten account for about a third. Sequencing was done on a sample of PBMCs. Source of these receptors: a man aged 50 or older in good health and CMV-seropositive.

This chain joins TRBV7-9 and TRBJ2-7; 7 nucleotides match TRBD1. This CDR3 spans 14 amino acids. The V segment lost 4 bases and the J segment 2 bases; nucleotides outside the gene matches: 5. Germline values: CDR1 SEHNR, CDR2 FQNEAQ (reference sequence). For the CDR3, the DNA is TGTGCCAGCAGCTCAGGCGGACAGGCCTACGAGCAGTACTTC. Its protein product is CASSSGGQAYEQYF.

The CDR3 DNA is TGTGCCAGCAGCTTAGGGCACAGCCAAGAGACCCAGTACTTC. The encoded protein is CASSLGHSQETQYF. This chain joins TRBV7-2 and TRBJ2-5; D uncertain. The V end lost 1 base, the J end lost 1 base, and 7 bases lay between the germline ends. Per the germline V gene, CDR1 is SGHTA and CDR2 is FQGNSA. The CDR3 has 14 amino acids.

The J gene is TRBJ1-5, the V gene TRBV30, with D uncertain. V gave up 0 bases and J gave up 3 bases, with 9 bases separating them. This CDR3 is 14 amino acids long. The germline CDR1 and CDR2 sequences are GTSNPN and SVGIG (reference sequence). The DNA for the CDR3 is TGTGCCTGGAGTGTTTTAAATAACAATCAGCCCCAGCATTTT. It is translated as CAWSVLNNNQPQHF.

The CDR3 coding sequence is TGTGCCAGCAGTGAAGTGGCAGTGCTGTTTTTT. Translated: CASSEVAVLFF. V is TRBV6-1 and J is TRBJ1-4; D is undetermined. The CDR3 is made up of 11 amino acids. Germline CDR1 MNHNS, CDR2 SASEGT. V lost 1 base and J 14 bases, leaving 8 bases between the germline ends.

The rearrangement links TRBV4-1 to TRBJ2-6, with D unclear. Trimming took off 2 bases at V and 0 bases at J, with 11 bases between the two ends. The germline CDR1 and CDR2 sequences are MGHRA and YSYEKL. This CDR3 is built from 17 residues. The CDR3 loop reads CASSQNLVYSGANVLTF. The CDR3 DNA follows: TGCGCCAGCAGCCAAAACCTGGTCTACTCTGGGGCCAACGTCCTGACTTTC.

This clone occurred once. The rearrangement links TRBV7-6 to TRBJ2-3; 7 bases match TRBD2. Germline values: CDR1 SGHVS, CDR2 FNYEAQ. This CDR3 has 16 amino acids. The J segment lost 4 bases and the V segment lost 6 bases, leaving 13 bases of the junction unmatched. CDR3 nucleotides: TGTGCCAGCAGACGACGAGCGGGGTTGGACCCAGATACGCAGTATTTT. As protein: CASRRRAGLDPDTQYF.

In regard to this clone: At one end the junction does not follow the germline gene, possibly because of a read error. The chain carries TRBV7-9 and TRBJ2-1; D perhaps matches TRBD2 (5 bases). Germline CDR1 SEHNR, CDR2 FQNEAQ (reference sequence). The CDR3 is 15 amino acids. As DNA, the CDR3 is TGTTCCAGCAGCGAGGCGATGCTAGCCATAGGCGAGCAGTTCTTC. Translation gives CSSSEAMLAIGEQFF.

The rearrangement uses TRBV12-2 and TRBJ2-1; TRBD2, the D gene given by the table, was not confirmed from the DNA. TRBV12-2 is a recognized pseudogene. The CDR3 has 15 residues. CDR3 sequence: CAIHVRETTWDEQFF. The CDR3 DNA follows: TGTGCAATCCACGTGCGGGAGACGACTTGGGATGAGCAGTTCTTC.

The chain joins TRBV6-5 to TRBJ1-1; D ambiguous. The germline V and J ends were trimmed by 2 bases and 0 bases, with 7 bases remaining between them. The germline CDR1 and CDR2 sequences are MNHEY and SVGAGI. This CDR3 is 14 amino acids long. The CDR3 protein is CASSYRRLNTEAFF. The CDR3, as DNA: TGTGCCAGCAGTTACCGGCGGCTGAACACTGAAGCTTTCTTT.

V gene TRBV30 combines with J gene TRBJ2-1, with D unclear. Germline loops: CDR1 GTSNPN, CDR2 SVGIG (reference sequence). Trimming left V 3 bases short and J 15 bases short, with 39 bases between. The CDR3 is made up of 19 amino acids. The CDR3 sequence: CAWSVIQTHTTTYNERPFF. CDR3 DNA: TGTGCCTGGAGCGTTATTCAGACTCACACAACTACTTACAATGAGCGTCCGTTCTTC.

This chain links TRBV4-2 with TRBJ1-4, with 8 positions matching TRBD1. Per germline, CDR1 LGHNA and CDR2 YNFKEQ. CDR3 length: 15 residues. V gave up 3 bases and J gave up 7 bases; unmatched junction bases: 7. CDR3 residues: CASSQGGQVGEKLFF. The CDR3 DNA sequence: TGTGCCAGCAGCCAGGGGGGACAGGTCGGTGAAAAACTGTTTTTT.

The chain couples TRBV5-1 to TRBJ2-1, with TRBD2 matching over 8 bases. This CDR3 comprises 15 residues. V was clipped by 2 bases and J by 7 bases; unmatched bases: 8. Germline V gives CDR1 SGHRS, CDR2 YFSETQ. The CDR3 here is CASSLSGGRWNEQFF. The CDR3 DNA reads as TGCGCCAGCAGCTTATCGGGAGGGCGGTGGAATGAGCAGTTCTTC.

V is TRBV18 and J is TRBJ1-2, with 10 bases fitting TRBD1. The germline gives CDR1 KGHSH, CDR2 LQKENI. V shed 3 bases and J 3 bases; nucleotides not matched to a gene: 7. The CDR3 totals 16 residues. CDR3 in amino acids: CASSPTGGATDYGYTF. As DNA, the CDR3 is TGTGCCAGCTCACCGACAGGGGGCGCGACAGACTATGGCTACACCTTC.

The chain employs TRBV18 and TRBJ1-2, with 7 nucleotides matching TRBD1. The germline V gene has CDR1 KGHSH and CDR2 LQKENI. The CDR3 is 19 amino acids. V dropped 1 base and J dropped 4; count of bases not matched to a gene: 18. In DNA, the CDR3 is TGTGCCAGCTCACCACTTATCCTTCTGCGGCAGGGGGTAGGCTATGGCTACACCTTC. This encodes CASSPLILLRQGVGYGYTF.

The chain employs TRBV4-2 and TRBJ2-1, with D perhaps TRBD2 (6 bases). Germline V gene data show CDR1 as LGHNA and CDR2 as YNFKEQ. The ends were cut back, 0 bases at V and 9 bases at J, with 15 bases in the middle. The CDR3 is 15 amino acids. The DNA of the CDR3 is TGTGCCAGCAGCCAAGAGGGACTGCCAACAAGTGAGCAGTTCTTC. Its protein product is CASSQEGLPTSEQFF.

This chain uses TRBV6-6 with TRBJ2-7; 10 bases match TRBD2. The CDR3 contains 14 residues. Looked up from germline, CDR1 is MNHNY and CDR2 is SVGAGI (reference sequence). Trimming cost V 5 bases and J 4 bases; bases outside gene matches: 5. The CDR3 spells CASSRSSGSYEQYF. Here the CDR3 DNA reads TGTGCCAGCAGTCGCTCTAGCGGGAGTTACGAGCAGTACTTC.

The rearrangement joins TRBV7-8 to TRBJ2-1; TRBD2 might be the D (6 bases). Trimming took 4 bases from V and 6 from J, leaving 19 bases between them. This CDR3 has 16 residues. Germline V gives CDR1 SGHVS, CDR2 FQNEAQ. CDR3 DNA: TGTGCCAGCAGCTCTCTAGACCCGGACTACGGCAATGAGCAGTTCTTC. Translated: CASSSLDPDYGNEQFF.

The chain links TRBV7-8 to TRBJ1-1; weak D call: TRBD1 (6 bases). Trimming cost V 2 bases and J 7 bases, with 14 bases left between them. The CDR3 contains 14 residues. Germline V gives CDR1 SGHVS, CDR2 FQNEAQ. DNA for the CDR3: TGTGCCAGCAGCTTATCCCCAGGGGAAAATGAAGCTTTCTTT. Translated: CASSLSPGENEAFF. The full variable domain, completed using reference TRBV7-8 and TRBJ1-1, is GAGVSQSPRYKVAKRGQDVALRCDPISGHVSLFWYQQALGQGPEFLTYFQNEAQLDKSGLPSDRFFAERPEGSVSTLKIQRTQQEDSAVYLCASSLSPGENEAFFGQGTRLTVV.

This clone was seen only once. The rearrangement joins TRBV25-1 to TRBJ2-3, with 8 bases lining up with TRBD2. CDR3 size: 15 residues. Germline CDR1 MGHDK, CDR2 SYGVNS. J lost 8 bases, V lost 3 bases, and 10 bases had no gene match. The CDR3 protein is CASSDVSGRRGTQYF. The CDR3 nucleotides are TGTGCCAGCAGTGATGTGAGCGGGAGAAGAGGTACGCAGTATTTT.

This chain links TRBV30 with TRBJ1-1; D possibly corresponds to TRBD1 (6 bases). The germline CDR1 and CDR2 sequences are GTSNPN and SVGIG (reference sequence). V shed 8 bases and J shed 0 bases, with 13 bases lying between them. The CDR3 contains 13 residues. The CDR3 sequence is CAGRTVLNTEAFF. The CDR3 DNA reads TGTGCCGGAAGGACAGTCTTGAACACTGAAGCTTTCTTT. The complete variable domain, with remaining parts taken from reference TRBV30 and TRBJ1-1, reads SQTIHQWPATLVQPVGSPLSLECTVEGTSNPNLYWYRQAAGRGLQLLFYSVGIGQISSEVPQNLSASRPQDRQFILSSKKLLLSDSGFYLCAGRTVLNTEAFFGQGTRLTVV.

This chain links TRBV7-6 with TRBJ2-7; D is ambiguous. The CDR3 has 13 residues. V was shortened by 5 bases and J by 7 bases, with 15 bases between the two germline ends. CDR1 is SGHVS, CDR2 FNYEAQ, per germline. The CDR3 loop reads CASSPINAEEQYF. As DNA, the CDR3 is TGTGCCAGCAGCCCCATCAACGCTGAGGAGCAGTACTTC.

This sequence joins TRBV15 and TRBJ1-1; D unresolved. The CDR3 sequence is 14 residues long. Trimming removed 0 bases at V and 4 bases at J, with 9 bases between. Per germline, CDR1 LNHNV and CDR2 YYDKDF (reference sequence). The CDR3 DNA reads TGTGCCACCAGCAGAGATTACGGAGCCACTGAAGCTTTCTTT. It is translated as CATSRDYGATEAFF.

This clone has only a few counts. This chain joins TRBV25-1 and TRBJ2-1, with D uncertain. V gave up 8 bases and J gave up 0 bases, with 11 bases separating them. The CDR3 consists of 14 residues. Germline loops: CDR1 MGHDK, CDR2 SYGVNS. CDR3 in amino acids: CASSDKNSYNEQFF. The CDR3 nucleotides are TGTGCCAGCTCTGACAAGAACTCCTACAATGAGCAGTTCTTC.

The chain is built from TRBV19 and TRBJ1-5; 7 nucleotides line up with TRBD1. The CDR3 totals 15 residues. CDR1 and CDR2 from the germline V gene are LNHDA and SQIVND (reference sequence). With V trimmed by 4 bases and J by 9 bases, 12 bases remained unmatched. The DNA of the CDR3 is TGTGCCAGTAGTAACCCCGGGACAGCAATTTCGCCCCAGCATTTT. Translation: CASSNPGTAISPQHF.

Concerning this clone itself: Other DNA sequences in the same sample also yield this CDR3. The chain couples TRBV2 to TRBJ2-5; D remains unclear. With 3 bases removed from V and 4 bases from J, the gap between germline ends came to 3 bases. Germline lookup yields CDR1 SNHLY and CDR2 FYNNEI. The CDR3 spans 11 residues. The chain's CDR3 is CASSERETQYF. In nucleotides, the CDR3 is TGTGCCAGCAGTGAGAGAGAGACCCAGTACTTC.

V gene TRBV19 combines with J gene TRBJ1-5; perhaps TRBD1 as D (6 bases). V was clipped by 5 bases and J by 7 bases, with 21 bases between them. Germline V lookup: CDR1 LNHDA, CDR2 SQIVND (reference sequence). The CDR3 is 16 residues long. The CDR3 nucleotides read TGTGCCAGTAGTTCCACTCCAGGGGCGGAGGACCAGCCCCAGCATTTT. Its translation is CASSSTPGAEDQPQHF. The whole variable domain, remainder taken from reference TRBV19 and TRBJ1-5, is DGGITQSPKYLFRKEGQNVTLSCEQNLNHDAMYWYRQDPGQGLRLIYYSQIVNDFQKGDIAEGYSVSREKKESFPLTVTSAQKNPTAFYLCASSSTPGAEDQPQHFGDGTRLSIL.

The chain uses TRBV14 and TRBJ2-2; D possibly corresponds to TRBD2 (5 bases). V gave up 2 bases and J gave up 0 bases, with 10 bases separating them. The germline gives CDR1 SGHDN, CDR2 FVKESK. CDR3 length equals 16 residues. The CDR3: CASSQSGGANTGELFF. The CDR3 DNA is TGTGCCAGCAGCCAAAGCGGAGGCGCGAACACCGGGGAGCTGTTTTTT. Full variable domain (remainder filled in from reference TRBV14 and TRBJ2-2): EAGVTQFPSHSVIEKGQTVTLRCDPISGHDNLYWYRRVMGKEIKFLLHFVKESKQDESGMPNNRFLAERTGGTYSTLKVQPAELEDSGVYFCASSQSGGANTGELFFGEGSRLTVL.

V gene TRBV2 combines with J gene TRBJ1-1; 9 nucleotides agree with TRBD1. The CDR3 runs 12 residues. CDR1 and CDR2 (germline): SNHLY, FYNNEI. After removal of 10 bases from V and 4 bases from J, the junction contained 4 bases not matched to a gene. The CDR3 DNA sequence: TGTGCCACCGGACAGGGGAGCACTGAAGCTTTCTTT. Amino acid sequence: CATGQGSTEAFF. Filled out from reference TRBV2 and TRBJ1-1, the complete variable domain reads EPEVTQTPSHQVTQMGQEVILRCVPISNHLYFYWYRQILGQKVEFLVSFYNNEISEKSEIFDDQFSVERPDGSNFTLKIRSTKLEDSAMYFCATGQGSTEAFFGQGTRLTVV.

The rearrangement joins TRBV7-3 to TRBJ1-1; TRBD1 aligns across 8 bases. CDR3 length: 13 residues. Germline trimming cut 5 bases from V and 5 bases from J; bases unmatched to any gene: 4. Germline V gives CDR1 SGHTA, CDR2 FQGTGA. CDR3 in amino acids: CASSVQGETEAFF. The CDR3 DNA sequence: TGTGCCAGCAGCGTACAGGGGGAAACTGAAGCTTTCTTT.